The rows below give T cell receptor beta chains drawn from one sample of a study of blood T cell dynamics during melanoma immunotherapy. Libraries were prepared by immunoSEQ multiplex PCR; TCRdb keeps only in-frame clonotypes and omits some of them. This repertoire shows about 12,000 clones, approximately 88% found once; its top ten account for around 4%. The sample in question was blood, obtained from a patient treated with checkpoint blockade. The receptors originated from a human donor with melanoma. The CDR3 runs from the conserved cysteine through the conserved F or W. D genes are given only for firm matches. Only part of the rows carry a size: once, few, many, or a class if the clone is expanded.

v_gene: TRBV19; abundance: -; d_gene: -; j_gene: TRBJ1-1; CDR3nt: TGTGCCAGTAGTACCCAGGGAGTAACTGAAGCTTTCTTT; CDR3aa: CASSTQGVTEAFF
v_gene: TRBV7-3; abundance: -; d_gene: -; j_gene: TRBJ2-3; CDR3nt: TGTGCCAGCAGCTCGGACATAAGCACAGATACGCAGTATTTT; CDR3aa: CASSSDISTDTQYF
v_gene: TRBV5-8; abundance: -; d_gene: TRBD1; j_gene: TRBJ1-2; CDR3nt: TGTGCCAGCAGCCCGGGACAGGGTAAAGGCTACACCTTC; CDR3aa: CASSPGQGKGYTF
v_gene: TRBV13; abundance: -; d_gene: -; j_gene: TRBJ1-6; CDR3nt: TGTGCCAGCAGCTTGGGGGGCGGTAATTCACCCCTCCACTTT; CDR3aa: CASSLGGGNSPLHF
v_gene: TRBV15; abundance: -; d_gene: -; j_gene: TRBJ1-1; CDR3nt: TGTGCCACCAGCAGAGATATTGTTCTTGGGGAAGCTTTCTTT; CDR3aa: CATSRDIVLGEAFF
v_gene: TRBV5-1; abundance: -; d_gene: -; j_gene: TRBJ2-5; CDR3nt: TGCGCCAGCAGCCCCGGGACGGCAGATAGAGAGACCCAGTACTTC; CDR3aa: CASSPGTADRETQYF
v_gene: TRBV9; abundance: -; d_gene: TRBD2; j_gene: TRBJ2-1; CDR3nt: TGTGCCAGCGACGATGGCAGCGGGACCGCTGAGCAGTTCTTC; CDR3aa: CASDDGSGTAEQFF
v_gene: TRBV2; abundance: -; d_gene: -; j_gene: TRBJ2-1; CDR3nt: TGTGCCAGCAACCCGTCCAGGTTACTTGAGCAGTTCTTC; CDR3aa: CASNPSRLLEQFF
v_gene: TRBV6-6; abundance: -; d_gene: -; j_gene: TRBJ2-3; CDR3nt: TGTGCCAGCAGCCCCGGGGCTCGGCGAGATACGCAGTATTTT; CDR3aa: CASSPGARRDTQYF
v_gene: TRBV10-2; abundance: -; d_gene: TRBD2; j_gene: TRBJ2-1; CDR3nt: TGCGCCAGCAGTGAGCCAAGCGGGGGGGACAATGAGCAGTTCTTC; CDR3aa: CASSEPSGGDNEQFF
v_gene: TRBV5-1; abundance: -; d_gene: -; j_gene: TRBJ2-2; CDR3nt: TGCGCCAGCAGCGGATCAGGGGTTACCGGGGAGCTGTTTTTT; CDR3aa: CASSGSGVTGELFF
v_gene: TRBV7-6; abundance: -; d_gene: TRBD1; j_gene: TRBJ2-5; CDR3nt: TGTGCCAGCAGCTTAATGACAGGGTCAGAGACCCAGTACTTC; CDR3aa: CASSLMTGSETQYF
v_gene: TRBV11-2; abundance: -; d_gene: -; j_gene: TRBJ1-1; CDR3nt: TGTGCCAGCAGCTTAGTTGTCGGGGGCGCATATAACACTGAAGCTTTCTTT; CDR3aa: CASSLVVGGAYNTEAFF
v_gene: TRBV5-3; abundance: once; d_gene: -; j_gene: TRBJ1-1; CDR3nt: TGTGCCAGAAGCTTGGGTCCGGACTGCCTGAACACTGAAGCTTTCTTT; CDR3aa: CARSLGPDCLNTEAFF
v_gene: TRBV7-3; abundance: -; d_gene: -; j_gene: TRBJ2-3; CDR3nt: TGTGCCAGCAGCCCCAACACAGATACGCAGTATTTT; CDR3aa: CASSPNTDTQYF
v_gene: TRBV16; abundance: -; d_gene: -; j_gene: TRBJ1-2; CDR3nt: TGTGCCAGCAGCCAATCGGACCGTGGCTACACCTTC; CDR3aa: CASSQSDRGYTF
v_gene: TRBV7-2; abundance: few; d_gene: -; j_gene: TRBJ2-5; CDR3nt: TGTGCCAGCAGCTACGTGGGGACGGCCCAAGAGACCCAGTACTTC; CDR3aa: CASSYVGTAQETQYF
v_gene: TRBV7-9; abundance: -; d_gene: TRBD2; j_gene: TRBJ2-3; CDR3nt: TGTGCCAGCGAGCGGGGGGGCACAGATACGCAGTATTTT; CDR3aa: CASERGGTDTQYF
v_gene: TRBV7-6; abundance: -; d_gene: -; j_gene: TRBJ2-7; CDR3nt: TGTGCCAGCAGCTTAGGGCCCAATTACGAGCAGTACTTC; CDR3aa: CASSLGPNYEQYF
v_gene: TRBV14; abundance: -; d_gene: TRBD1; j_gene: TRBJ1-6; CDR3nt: TGTGCCAGCAGCCCGCGGACAGGGTGGGACAATTCACCCCTCCACTTT; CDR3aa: CASSPRTGWDNSPLHF
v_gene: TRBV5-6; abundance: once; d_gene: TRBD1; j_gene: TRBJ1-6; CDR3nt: TGTGCCAGCAGCTCGGGACAGGGGGTCTTCTCCTATAATTCACCCCTCCACTTT; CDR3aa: CASSSGQGVFSYNSPLHF
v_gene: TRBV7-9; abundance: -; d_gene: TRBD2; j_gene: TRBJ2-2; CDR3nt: TGTGCCAGCAGCTTAACTAGCGGGTCGAACACCGGGGAGCTGTTTTTT; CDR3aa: CASSLTSGSNTGELFF
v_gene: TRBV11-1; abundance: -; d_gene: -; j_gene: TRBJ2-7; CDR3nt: TGTGCCAGCAGCTTATCCAGGGCCTCCTACGAGCAGTACTTC; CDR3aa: CASSLSRASYEQYF